Listed below are T cell receptor beta chains from one sample, sequenced in a study of cytomegalovirus exposure and HLA in healthy donors. This table comes from immunoSEQ multiplex PCR, and its TCRdb copy is limited to in-frame clones, with some not included. The table shows 200,000 to 250,000 clones, with around four fifths occurring only once. The sample taken for sequencing was PBMCs. These receptors originate from a woman aged 18-35 years in good health and CMV-seronegative. CDR3s include the opening cysteine and the closing phenylalanine or tryptophan. D genes are given only for firm matches. Size is omitted from some rows. Given values are once, few, many or a class for expanded clones.

cdr3_nt: TGTGCCAGCAGCCCGGAGGCCTACACTGAAGCTTTCTTT
cdr3_aa: CASSPEAYTEAFF
j_call: TRBJ1-1
v_call: TRBV9
clone_size: -
d_call: -

cdr3_nt: TGTGCCTGGAGAGCGGGACTGGAGAATGAAAAACTGTTTTTT
cdr3_aa: CAWRAGLENEKLFF
j_call: TRBJ1-4
v_call: TRBV30
clone_size: -
d_call: -

cdr3_nt: TGCGCCAGCAGCCCGTACAGGGACCCGGGAATCTATGGCTACACCTTC
cdr3_aa: CASSPYRDPGIYGYTF
j_call: TRBJ1-2
v_call: TRBV5-1
clone_size: -
d_call: -

cdr3_nt: TGCAGCGGCCGACAGGGGGGGAGTTACAATGAGCAGTTCTTC
cdr3_aa: CSGRQGGSYNEQFF
j_call: TRBJ2-1
v_call: TRBV29-1
clone_size: once
d_call: TRBD1

cdr3_nt: TGTGCCAGCTCACGGGACAGGGAAGGGCATCAGCCCCAGCATTTT
cdr3_aa: CASSRDREGHQPQHF
j_call: TRBJ1-5
v_call: TRBV18
clone_size: -
d_call: TRBD1

cdr3_nt: TGTGCCAGCAGCTCGCGGCGGGTTGGCTACACCTTC
cdr3_aa: CASSSRRVGYTF
j_call: TRBJ1-2
v_call: TRBV7-2
clone_size: -
d_call: -

cdr3_nt: TGTGCCAGCAGTTACGGGACAGGGGACTCTGCCGGGGAGCTGTTTTTT
cdr3_aa: CASSYGTGDSAGELFF
j_call: TRBJ2-2
v_call: TRBV6-5
clone_size: -
d_call: TRBD1

cdr3_nt: TGTGCCAGCAGCTGGGGAGCTAGCGCCTACGAGCAGTACTTC
cdr3_aa: CASSWGASAYEQYF
j_call: TRBJ2-7
v_call: TRBV5-6
clone_size: -
d_call: -

cdr3_nt: TGTGCCAGCAGTGCACAGGGATTGGGGACTGAAGCTTTCTTT
cdr3_aa: CASSAQGLGTEAFF
j_call: TRBJ1-1
v_call: TRBV6-1
clone_size: -
d_call: -

cdr3_nt: TGTGCCAGCAGCGAATCAGAGGGGGCGCGGAGCTATGGCTACACCTTC
cdr3_aa: CASSESEGARSYGYTF
j_call: TRBJ1-2
v_call: TRBV28
clone_size: -
d_call: TRBD1

cdr3_nt: TGTGCCAGCAGTTTCTACACAGATACGCAGTATTTT
cdr3_aa: CASSFYTDTQYF
j_call: TRBJ2-3
v_call: TRBV27
clone_size: -
d_call: -

cdr3_nt: TGTGCCAGCAGGGCAGGACCATTTTATGAAAAACTGTTTTTT
cdr3_aa: CASRAGPFYEKLFF
j_call: TRBJ1-4
v_call: TRBV6-1
clone_size: -
d_call: -

cdr3_nt: TGTGCCAGCAGTTACGCAGGACAGGGTAGGGACATTCAGTACTTC
cdr3_aa: CASSYAGQGRDIQYF
j_call: TRBJ2-4
v_call: TRBV6-6
clone_size: -
d_call: TRBD1

cdr3_nt: TGTGCCAGCAGTTACTCGAACTCACCCCTCCACTTT
cdr3_aa: CASSYSNSPLHF
j_call: TRBJ1-6
v_call: TRBV6-5
clone_size: -
d_call: -

cdr3_nt: TGTGCCAGCAGCCGCGGACCGGGACAGGCCCTAGATGAAGCTTTCTTT
cdr3_aa: CASSRGPGQALDEAFF
j_call: TRBJ1-1
v_call: TRBV5-6
clone_size: -
d_call: TRBD1

cdr3_nt: TGTGCCAGCAACAAACCGGGACTAGGACACAATGAGCAGTTCTTC
cdr3_aa: CASNKPGLGHNEQFF
j_call: TRBJ2-1
v_call: TRBV6-5
clone_size: few
d_call: TRBD2

cdr3_nt: TGTGCAGCCAAGGCACTCGGCAGTAGGAACACTGAAGCTTTCTTT
cdr3_aa: CAAKALGSRNTEAFF
j_call: TRBJ1-1
v_call: TRBV2
clone_size: -
d_call: -

cdr3_nt: TGTGCCAGCAGTCCCCGAGGGAGATCCGCGTTCGAAACCCAGTACTTC
cdr3_aa: CASSPRGRSAFETQYF
j_call: TRBJ2-5
v_call: TRBV25-1
clone_size: -
d_call: -

cdr3_nt: TGTGCCAGCAGCTTAGAGGTTGGTGGAGGCTACACCTTC
cdr3_aa: CASSLEVGGGYTF
j_call: TRBJ1-2
v_call: TRBV7-9
clone_size: -
d_call: -

cdr3_nt: TGCGCCAGCAGCCAAGGGACTAACTACAATGAGCAGTTCTTC
cdr3_aa: CASSQGTNYNEQFF
j_call: TRBJ2-1
v_call: TRBV4-1
clone_size: once
d_call: -

cdr3_nt: TGTGCCAGCAGACCGGGACACCCGTTGAACACTGAAGCTTTCTTT
cdr3_aa: CASRPGHPLNTEAFF
j_call: TRBJ1-1
v_call: TRBV5-4
clone_size: -
d_call: -

cdr3_nt: TGTGCCAGCAGCGAAAGCGGGAGCGCCTACAATGAGCAGTTCTTC
cdr3_aa: CASSESGSAYNEQFF
j_call: TRBJ2-1
v_call: TRBV11-3
clone_size: -
d_call: TRBD2

cdr3_nt: TGTGCCAGCAGTTCCCACATCTACAATGAGCAGTTCTTC
cdr3_aa: CASSSHIYNEQFF
j_call: TRBJ2-1
v_call: TRBV6-5
clone_size: -
d_call: -

cdr3_nt: TGCGCCAGCAGACAGGGAAGGGAGGAGACCCAGTACTTC
cdr3_aa: CASRQGREETQYF
j_call: TRBJ2-5
v_call: TRBV5-1
clone_size: -
d_call: -

cdr3_nt: TGCGCCAGCAGCTTGGCCGGGGTTAGCACAGATACGCAGTATTTT
cdr3_aa: CASSLAGVSTDTQYF
j_call: TRBJ2-3
v_call: TRBV5-1
clone_size: once
d_call: -

cdr3_nt: TGTGCCAGCAGTTTAGGCCGGACAGGCGCTAAGACCTTC
cdr3_aa: CASSLGRTGAKTF
j_call: TRBJ1-2
v_call: TRBV28
clone_size: -
d_call: TRBD1

cdr3_nt: TGTGCCAGCAGCTTAGAGGCAGGGGGCGATCAGCCCCAGCATTTT
cdr3_aa: CASSLEAGGDQPQHF
j_call: TRBJ1-5
v_call: TRBV11-2
clone_size: -
d_call: TRBD1

cdr3_nt: TGTGCCAGCAGGAGGGCGAGGGGGGGAAACACCATATATTTT
cdr3_aa: CASRRARGGNTIYF
j_call: TRBJ1-3
v_call: TRBV2
clone_size: -
d_call: -

cdr3_nt: TGTGCCACCGGCCCGGTAGCCTACGAGCAGTACTTC
cdr3_aa: CATGPVAYEQYF
j_call: TRBJ2-7
v_call: TRBV7-2
clone_size: -
d_call: -

cdr3_nt: TGTGCCAGCAGCACCTCGGGAAACCGAGCAGATACGCAGTATTTT
cdr3_aa: CASSTSGNRADTQYF
j_call: TRBJ2-3
v_call: TRBV7-3
clone_size: -
d_call: -

cdr3_nt: TGCGCCAGCAGCCGGGGTAGCGGGAGGCAAGAGACCCAGTACTTC
cdr3_aa: CASSRGSGRQETQYF
j_call: TRBJ2-5
v_call: TRBV5-1
clone_size: -
d_call: TRBD2

cdr3_nt: TGCAGCGTTGAAGGCAGCGGAAACTACAATGAGCAGTTCTTC
cdr3_aa: CSVEGSGNYNEQFF
j_call: TRBJ2-1
v_call: TRBV29-1
clone_size: -
d_call: -

cdr3_nt: TGTGCCAGCAGTTTTCAGGGACGTACCCACGAGCAGTACTTC
cdr3_aa: CASSFQGRTHEQYF
j_call: TRBJ2-7
v_call: TRBV28
clone_size: -
d_call: -

cdr3_nt: TGTGCCAGCAGCGCTTTAGACAGGGTCGGGGTTGAGCAGTTCTTC
cdr3_aa: CASSALDRVGVEQFF
j_call: TRBJ2-1
v_call: TRBV9
clone_size: -
d_call: TRBD1

cdr3_nt: TGTGCCAGCAGCCTTATCGGGACGGGCAAAAAGACCCAGTACTTC
cdr3_aa: CASSLIGTGKKTQYF
j_call: TRBJ2-5
v_call: TRBV6-5
clone_size: -
d_call: -

cdr3_nt: TGTGCCTGGAGTGCGACAGGGGGTAATGAAAAACTGTTTTTT
cdr3_aa: CAWSATGGNEKLFF
j_call: TRBJ1-4
v_call: TRBV30
clone_size: -
d_call: TRBD1

cdr3_nt: TGTGCCAGCAGCCCTCTAGGGTCTGGTTCACCCCTCCACTTT
cdr3_aa: CASSPLGSGSPLHF
j_call: TRBJ1-6
v_call: TRBV9
clone_size: -
d_call: -

cdr3_nt: TGTGCCAGCAGCCAAGGGCAGGGCGAAAAACTGTTTTTT
cdr3_aa: CASSQGQGEKLFF
j_call: TRBJ1-4
v_call: TRBV4-2
clone_size: -
d_call: -

cdr3_nt: TGTGCCAGCAGCGTAGGTAGGAGTAGGGACACTGAAGCTTTCTTT
cdr3_aa: CASSVGRSRDTEAFF
j_call: TRBJ1-1
v_call: TRBV9
clone_size: once
d_call: -

cdr3_nt: TGTGCCAGCTCACCAGAACAGGGGGGCACCCTCCACTTT
cdr3_aa: CASSPEQGGTLHF
j_call: TRBJ1-6
v_call: TRBV18
clone_size: few
d_call: TRBD1

cdr3_nt: TGTGCCAGCAGCTTACTTCAGGGGCGCGCTGGCAATCAGCCCCAGCATTTT
cdr3_aa: CASSLLQGRAGNQPQHF
j_call: TRBJ1-5
v_call: TRBV7-8
clone_size: -
d_call: -

cdr3_nt: TGCAGCGGTTCTCAAGGGGGGAATGAGCAGTTCTTC
cdr3_aa: CSGSQGGNEQFF
j_call: TRBJ2-1
v_call: TRBV29-1
clone_size: -
d_call: -

cdr3_nt: TGTGCCTGGAGTTCGCCATCTAATGAAAAACTGTTTTTT
cdr3_aa: CAWSSPSNEKLFF
j_call: TRBJ1-4
v_call: TRBV30
clone_size: -
d_call: -

cdr3_nt: TGTGCCAGCAGCGTAGTAGCGGGATGGACCGGGGAGCTGTTTTTT
cdr3_aa: CASSVVAGWTGELFF
j_call: TRBJ2-2
v_call: TRBV9
clone_size: -
d_call: TRBD2

cdr3_nt: TGTGCCTGGAGTTCCATAGCGGGACGGAATGAGCAGTTCTTC
cdr3_aa: CAWSSIAGRNEQFF
j_call: TRBJ2-1
v_call: TRBV30
clone_size: -
d_call: TRBD2

cdr3_nt: TGTGCCAGCAGTCCGACCGGGACAGGGGAAGGCTACACCTTC
cdr3_aa: CASSPTGTGEGYTF
j_call: TRBJ1-2
v_call: TRBV2
clone_size: -
d_call: TRBD1

cdr3_nt: TGTGCCAGCAGCCAAGAGTTGACAGGGGCGGGAGGCTACACCTTC
cdr3_aa: CASSQELTGAGGYTF
j_call: TRBJ1-2
v_call: TRBV4-2
clone_size: -
d_call: TRBD1

cdr3_nt: TGTGCCAGCAGCTGGGACAGGGGTGGTGAAAAACTGTTTTTT
cdr3_aa: CASSWDRGGEKLFF
j_call: TRBJ1-4
v_call: TRBV27
clone_size: once
d_call: TRBD1

cdr3_nt: TGTGCCAGCAGCCCAGGGGGCGCCCTGAACACCGGGGAGCTGTTTTTT
cdr3_aa: CASSPGGALNTGELFF
j_call: TRBJ2-2
v_call: TRBV27
clone_size: -
d_call: TRBD1

cdr3_nt: TGTGCCAGCAGTTACGGGTCAGGGGAGCAGCCCCAGCATTTT
cdr3_aa: CASSYGSGEQPQHF
j_call: TRBJ1-5
v_call: TRBV6-5
clone_size: -
d_call: -

cdr3_nt: TGCGCCAGCAGCTTAGTAGCGGGCAGCTCCTACGAGCAGTACTTC
cdr3_aa: CASSLVAGSSYEQYF
j_call: TRBJ2-7
v_call: TRBV5-1
clone_size: -
d_call: TRBD2

cdr3_nt: TGTGCCAGCAGGGACGAGGGAGGAAACACCATATATTTT
cdr3_aa: CASRDEGGNTIYF
j_call: TRBJ1-3
v_call: TRBV6-1
clone_size: -
d_call: -

cdr3_nt: TGCGCCAGCAGTGAGTATAACTATCCGACAGATACGCAGTATTTT
cdr3_aa: CASSEYNYPTDTQYF
j_call: TRBJ2-3
v_call: TRBV10-2
clone_size: -
d_call: -

cdr3_nt: TGTGCCAGCAGCTCTTCAGGGGGCAACGAGCAGTACTTC
cdr3_aa: CASSSSGGNEQYF
j_call: TRBJ2-7
v_call: TRBV7-3
clone_size: -
d_call: TRBD1

cdr3_nt: TGTGCCAGCAGCTTGGCCATAGAGAGGTTTGGAAACACCATATATTTT
cdr3_aa: CASSLAIERFGNTIYF
j_call: TRBJ1-3
v_call: TRBV5-7
clone_size: -
d_call: -

cdr3_nt: TGTGCCAGCACCCCCTGGGAGGGACCTGGAAACACCATATATTTT
cdr3_aa: CASTPWEGPGNTIYF
j_call: TRBJ1-3
v_call: TRBV6-1
clone_size: -
d_call: -

cdr3_nt: TGTGCCAGCACCGAAGAGAGTCCTAACACCGGGGAGCTGTTTTTT
cdr3_aa: CASTEESPNTGELFF
j_call: TRBJ2-2
v_call: TRBV2
clone_size: -
d_call: -

cdr3_nt: TGTGCCTGGAGGACAGGGAACACCGGGGAGCTGTTTTTT
cdr3_aa: CAWRTGNTGELFF
j_call: TRBJ2-2
v_call: TRBV30
clone_size: -
d_call: -

cdr3_nt: TGTGCCAGAAGCTTGATGCCCATGACTAGCCCATCCTACAATGAGCAGTTCTTC
cdr3_aa: CARSLMPMTSPSYNEQFF
j_call: TRBJ2-1
v_call: TRBV5-3
clone_size: -
d_call: TRBD2

cdr3_nt: TGTGCCAGCAGCCTGGGGTTCTCCAAAAACATTCAGTACTTC
cdr3_aa: CASSLGFSKNIQYF
j_call: TRBJ2-4
v_call: TRBV27
clone_size: -
d_call: -